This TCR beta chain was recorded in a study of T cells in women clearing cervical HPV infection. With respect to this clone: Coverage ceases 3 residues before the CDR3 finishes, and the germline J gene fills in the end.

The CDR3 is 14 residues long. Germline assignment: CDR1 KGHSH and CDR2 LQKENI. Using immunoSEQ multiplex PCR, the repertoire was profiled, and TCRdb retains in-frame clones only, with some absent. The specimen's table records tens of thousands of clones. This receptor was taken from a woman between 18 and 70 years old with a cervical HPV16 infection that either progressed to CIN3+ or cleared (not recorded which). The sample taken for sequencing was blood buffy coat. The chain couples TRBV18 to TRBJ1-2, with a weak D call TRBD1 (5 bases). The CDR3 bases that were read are TGTGCCAGCTCGGAATACCAGGGCACAGATACC. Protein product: CASSEYQGTDT. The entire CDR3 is CASSEYQGTDTYTF. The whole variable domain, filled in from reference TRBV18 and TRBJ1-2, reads NAGVMQNPRHLVRRRGQEARLRCSPMKGHSHVYWYRQLPEEGLKFMVYLQKENIIDESGMPKERFSAEFPKEGPSILRIQQVVRGDSAAYFCASSEYQGTDTYTFGSGTRLTVV.